The sequence of this T cell receptor (beta chain) was determined in a study of T cell responses to AZD1222 COVID-19 vaccine. Overall study results and limits: Only six or seven AZD1222 recipients tested seropositive at baseline. After the peak T cell response, and only then, were repertoires sampled. Possibly, clonal diversity was underestimated; donors were largely white British and included more females. Following two doses of AZD1222, Spike-specific TCR breadth and depth rose.

The J segment lost 0 bases and the V segment lost 3 bases, leaving 8 bases of the junction unmatched. The V gene's germline CDR1 is MNHEY and CDR2 SMNVEV (reference sequence). The CDR3 is 16 residues long. This clone was counted a single time. The antigen is unknown. Profiled with immunoSEQ multiplex PCR; TCRdb holds only in-frame clones, not every one. The profile shows some 200,000 clones, roughly 94% of them singletons. This chain connects TRBV27 to TRBJ2-7, with TRBD2 matching over 7 bases. This clonotype was sampled from an adult who received the MenACWY meningococcal vaccine as a control. The source was peripheral blood, collected 28 days after the second dose of the MenACWY control vaccine. The CDR3 is CASSFSSGTFSYEQYF. CDR3 in DNA: TGTGCCAGCAGTTTTTCAAGCGGGACTTTCTCCTACGAGCAGTACTTC.